A single sample is the source of the 7 T cell receptor beta chains below, sequenced in a study of blood T cell repertoires in COVID-19. Measured with immunoSEQ multiplex PCR; TCRdb has only the in-frame clones, and not every one. The repertoire holds 200,000 to 250,000 clones, with roughly 79% as singletons. Source material: peripheral blood. The source of these receptors is a woman older than 75 with acute or convalescent COVID-19.

The genes are TRBV11-2 and TRBJ1-1; weak D call: TRBD1 (6 bases). Germline V lookup: CDR1 SGHAT, CDR2 FQNNGV. The V end was cut by 5 bases, the J end by 4 bases, with 11 bases between. The CDR3 consists of 13 residues. Written as DNA, the CDR3 is TGTGCCAGCAGCCCCCAGGGGTTCACTGAAGCTTTCTTT. Residues: CASSPQGFTEAFF.

This rearrangement joins TRBV23-1 to TRBJ1-2, with TRBD1 as a possible D gene (5 bases). TRBV23-1 is given ORF status, its function remaining uncertain. The length of the CDR3 is 17 residues. Trimming stripped 2 bases from V and 7 bases from J, with 23 bases between. This CDR3 reads CASSQGAGRGGKGGYTF. The DNA of the CDR3 is TGCGCCAGCAGTCAAGGTGCTGGAAGGGGTGGGAAGGGTGGCTACACCTTC.

This clone came up once. J is TRBJ1-4 and V is TRBV10-3; a possible D gene is TRBD1 (6 bases). V dropped 9 bases and J dropped 1 base, with 9 bases sitting between them. Germline CDR1 is ENHRY and CDR2 is SYGVKD. CDR3 size: 13 residues. The CDR3 DNA reads TGTGCCATAAGGGGGAGAACTAATGAAAAACTGTTTTTT. Translated, it gives CAIRGRTNEKLFF.

This clone was counted only a few times. The chain combines TRBV7-9 with TRBJ1-6; 7 positions agree with TRBD1. This CDR3 spans 15 amino acids. Trimming removed 4 bases from V and 2 bases from J; junction bases left unmatched: 2. CDR1 is SEHNR and CDR2 is FQNEAQ in the germline V gene (reference sequence). The DNA for the CDR3 is TGTGCCAGCAGCTCGGACAGGACCTATAATTCACCCCTCCACTTT. This gives the protein CASSSDRTYNSPLHF.

This clone appeared once. The J gene is TRBJ2-7, the V gene TRBV5-4, with TRBD2 matching 11 bases. There are 15 residues in the CDR3. With 5 bases clipped from V and 4 bases from J, the junction kept 8 bases outside the gene matches. The germline CDR1 and CDR2 sequences are SGHNT and YYREEE (reference sequence). In DNA, the CDR3 is TGTGCCAGCAGGGATGCCGGGACTAGCGGATACGAGCAGTACTTC. Translated, it gives CASRDAGTSGYEQYF.

The V gene is TRBV7-9, the J gene TRBJ2-1; possible D gene TRBD2, 5 bases. This CDR3 comprises 15 residues. V lost 0 bases and J 5 bases, leaving 11 bases between the germline ends. Germline loops: CDR1 SEHNR, CDR2 FQNEAQ (reference sequence). CDR3 sequence: CASSLANGVNNEQFF. CDR3 nucleotide sequence: TGTGCCAGCAGCTTAGCGAACGGGGTTAACAATGAGCAGTTCTTC. Supplemented by reference TRBV7-9 and TRBJ2-1, the full variable domain reads DTGVSQNPRHKITKRGQNVTFRCDPISEHNRLYWYRQTLGQGPEFLTYFQNEAQLEKSRLLSDRFSAERPKGSFSTLEIQRTEQGDSAMYLCASSLANGVNNEQFFGPGTRLTVL.

The V and J genes are TRBV24-1 and TRBJ1-2; D may be TRBD1 (5 bases). CDR1 is KGHDR and CDR2 is SFDVKD in the germline V gene. The CDR3 is 14 residues long. Trimming pared 3 bases from V and 3 bases from J, leaving 10 bases between. The CDR3 DNA reads as TGTGCCACCAGTGATCGGGGGACGGACTATGGCTACACCTTC. It is translated as CATSDRGTDYGYTF.